What follows are 25 T cell receptor beta chains derived from one specimen sequenced in a study of T cells in Graves' hyperthyroidism and ophthalmopathy (dated by TCRdb to the late 2010s). The library was built by means of multiplex PCR. Sequencing was performed on an Illumina HiSeq 2000. TCR beta CDR3 regions were amplified from RNA transcripts. For the first round of RT-PCR on the TCR CDR3, the HTBI primer set was used together with the Qiagen OneStep RT-PCR kit. Using fastp at Q25 and MiXCR, TCRdb reprocessed the public reads and kept productive beta chains. Merged by CDR3 protein, the rows form single entries marked with the most common genes and DNA. Recorded for this sample are roughly 720,000 distinct CDR3 sequences; approximately 15% of them occurred a single time. The ten largest clones take up around 15% of the sample. The specimen was blood. The receptors were gathered from a middle-aged man with Graves' hyperthyroidism.

V gene TRBV6-2 or TRBV6-3 combines with J gene TRBJ2-7; D possibly uses TRBD1 or TRBD2 (6 bases each). Germline V gene data show CDR1 as MNHEY and CDR2 as SVGEGT. Trimming took off 5 bases at V and 5 bases at J, with 19 bases between the two ends. The CDR3 spans 15 residues. The CDR3 protein is CASSPRGGDRDEQYF. CDR3 DNA sequence: TGTGCCAGCAGTCCCAGGGGCGGGGATCGGGACGAGCAGTACTTC.

This clonotype was observed at least ten times. The chain couples TRBV28 to TRBJ2-7; D tentatively reads TRBD1 or TRBD2 (6 bases each). CDR3 size: 17 residues. The germline V gene has CDR1 MDHEN and CDR2 SYDVKM. The V end was cut by 7 bases, the J end by 2 bases, with 24 bases between. The CDR3 is CASIEVGGPPDPYEQYF. The CDR3 DNA follows: TGTGCCAGCATTGAAGTGGGGGGCCCTCCGGACCCCTACGAGCAGTACTTC.

This clonotype was counted many times. This chain uses TRBV25-1 with TRBJ2-5, with D hard to call. Germline CDR1 MGHDK, CDR2 SYGVNS. Trimming removed 2 bases from V and 4 bases from J, with 8 bases in between. The CDR3 runs to 13 residues. CDR3 region: CASSERRTETQYF. CDR3 nucleotide sequence: TGTGCCAGCAGTGAACGGCGGACAGAGACCCAGTACTTC. Using reference TRBV25-1 and TRBJ2-5 for the parts outside the CDR3, the full variable domain is EADIYQTPRYLVIGTGKKITLECSQTMGHDKMYWYQQDPGMELHLIHYSYGVNSTEKGDLSSESTVSRIRTEHFPLTLESARPSHTSQYLCASSERRTETQYFGPGTRLLVL.

This clonotype was detected ten times or more. The chain is built from TRBV2 and TRBJ1-5; no definite D call. Per germline, CDR1 SNHLY and CDR2 FYNNEI. CDR3 length: 15 amino acids. Trimming removed 6 bases from V and 2 bases from J, with 14 bases in between. CDR3 amino acids: CASSPDPYGNQPQHF. DNA for the CDR3: TGTGCCAGCAGCCCAGACCCATATGGCAATCAGCCCCAGCATTTT.

In this sample, this clonotype turned up a few times. The chain employs TRBV5-1 and TRBJ2-3, with D tentatively TRBD2 (5 bases). The CDR3 extends over 16 amino acids. Germline assignment: CDR1 SGHRS and CDR2 YFSETQ. V lost 0 bases, J lost 2 bases, and 13 bases lay in between. DNA for the CDR3: TGCGCCAGCAGCTTGGCCGGGGAGAGGTCCACAGATACGCAGTATTTT. Translation gives CASSLAGERSTDTQYF.

This clonotype appeared a few times. This rearrangement joins TRBV5-1 to TRBJ1-2; possible D gene TRBD1, 5 bases. Between the trimmed V and J ends, which lost 6 bases and 0 bases, there was a span of 21 bases. The CDR3 is 17 amino acids. CDR1 SGHRS and CDR2 YFSETQ come from the germline V gene. The CDR3 DNA reads as TGCGCCAGCACCCGGGGGACTTCTGGAATCACTAACTATGGCTACACCTTC. Its translation: CASTRGTSGITNYGYTF.

This clonotype was counted a single time. This could be a read error, since a much larger clone is one nucleotide away. The V gene is TRBV28, the J gene TRBJ1-3, with no clear D. CDR1 and CDR2 from the germline V gene are MDHEN and SYDVKM. The length of the CDR3 is 15 residues. V dropped 1 base and J dropped 4 bases, with 11 bases sitting between them. CDR3 protein: CASSLSGPGGNTIYF. The CDR3 coding sequence is TGTGCCAGCAGTTTATCAGGTCCCGGGGGAAACACCATATATTTT.

This clonotype was seen repeatedly, ten times or more. V and J are TRBV28 and TRBJ2-7, with 8 bases aligning to TRBD1. CDR1 is MDHEN, CDR2 SYDVKM, per germline. There are 16 residues in the CDR3. V was pared by 5 bases and J by 3 bases, with 12 bases of the junction left unmatched. CDR3 amino acids: CASSILTGTGVYEQYF. DNA of the CDR3: TGTGCCAGCAGTATTCTCACCGGGACAGGAGTCTACGAGCAGTACTTC.

This clonotype was counted only a few times. V and J are TRBV5-1 and TRBJ2-1; TRBD2 matches at 15 bases. The V and J ends lost 3 bases and 6 bases, in that order; junction bases with no gene match: 7. The CDR3 is 17 amino acids. The germline V gene has CDR1 SGHRS and CDR2 YFSETQ. CDR3 nucleotide sequence: TGCGCCAGCAGCTCAGGACTAGCGGGAGGGCCCTCCAATGAGCAGTTCTTC. It translates to CASSSGLAGGPSNEQFF.

The sample holds many counts of this clonotype. V and J are TRBV18 and TRBJ2-5; TRBD1 might be the D (6 bases). The V gene's germline CDR1 is KGHSH and CDR2 LQKENI. Trimming removed 8 bases at V and 1 base at J, with 14 bases between. The CDR3 is 14 residues long. CDR3: CASSPGQLQETQYF. The CDR3 coding sequence is TGTGCCAGCAGCCCGGGACAACTCCAAGAGACCCAGTACTTC.

Details on this clonotype: A much larger clonotype is one base distant, so this may be a read error. The CDR3 is CAWSHTGQETQYF. The CDR3 DNA sequence: TGTGCCTGGAGTCACACGGGCCAAGAGACCCAGTACTTC. This chain uses TRBV30 with TRBJ2-5, with D unclear. Trimming left V 2 bases short and J 1 base short, with 8 bases between. This CDR3 spans 13 amino acids. Germline V CDR1 and CDR2: GTSNPN, SVGIG (reference sequence).

V usage is TRBV3-1 and J usage is TRBJ1-4, with D maybe TRBD1 (5 bases). Deletions cut 3 bases from V and 7 bases from J, with 15 bases between. Germline-derived CDR1 and CDR2 are LGHDT and YNNKEL (reference sequence). This CDR3 region has 15 residues. CDR3 bases: TGTGCCAGCAGCCACCCCTCTGGGGGGGGTGAAAAACTGTTTTTT. Amino acid sequence: CASSHPSGGGEKLFF. Full variable domain (remainder filled in from reference TRBV3-1 and TRBJ1-4): DTAVSQTPKYLVTQMGNDKSIKCEQNLGHDTMYWYKQDSKKFLKIMFSYNNKELIINETVPNRFSPKSPDKAHLNLHINSLELGDSAVYFCASSHPSGGGEKLFFGSGTQLSVL.

This clonotype was seen a few times. The J gene is TRBJ1-3, the V gene TRBV18; D perhaps matches TRBD1 (5 bases). This CDR3 spans 14 amino acids. The V end was cut by 7 bases, the J end by 0 bases, with 10 bases between. Per the germline V gene, CDR1 is KGHSH and CDR2 is LQKENI. The CDR3 DNA reads TGTGCCAGCTTCAGGGTCAACTCTGGAAACACCATATATTTT. Amino acid sequence: CASFRVNSGNTIYF.

This clonotype was observed a handful of times. The chain is built from TRBV15 and TRBJ1-5; D is ambiguous. Germline CDR1 LNHNV, CDR2 YYDKDF (reference sequence). The germline V and J ends were trimmed by 3 bases and 3 bases, with 12 bases remaining between them. The CDR3 is 15 residues long. The CDR3 reads CATSSDTADNQPQHF. The CDR3 region has the DNA TGTGCCACCAGCAGCGATACAGCTGACAATCAGCCCCAGCATTTT.

This clonotype was found many times. The V call is TRBV7-9, the J call TRBJ2-7; D is uncertain. Germline values: CDR1 SEHNR, CDR2 FQNEAQ (reference sequence). This CDR3 is 11 amino acids long. V lost 2 bases to trimming and J lost 6 bases, with 5 bases between them. The CDR3 loop reads CASSLPGEQYF. The CDR3, as DNA: TGTGCCAGCAGCTTACCGGGCGAGCAGTACTTC.

This clonotype showed up many times. The chain carries TRBV7-3 and TRBJ2-3; no reliable D call. The germline gives CDR1 SGHTA, CDR2 FQGTGA. The CDR3 consists of 13 residues. V gave up 3 bases and J gave up 5 bases, with 9 bases separating them. In DNA form, the CDR3 reads TGTGCCAGCAGCTTTGTCCAGAAAGATACGCAGTATTTT. Translation: CASSFVQKDTQYF.

This clonotype was found many times. This chain joins TRBV7-2 and TRBJ2-1; no clear D gene. V lost 3 bases and J 7 bases, leaving 7 bases between the germline ends. Per the germline V gene, CDR1 is SGHTA and CDR2 is FQGNSA. The CDR3 consists of 12 residues. CDR3 coding DNA: TGTGCCAGCAGCTTCTCATGGAATGAGCAGTTCTTC. It codes for CASSFSWNEQFF.

This clonotype was picked up many times. J is TRBJ1-5 and V is TRBV28, with a tentative D call TRBD1 (5 bases). The CDR3 runs to 14 residues. Trimming left V 6 bases short and J 2 bases short, with 11 bases between. Germline V CDR1 and CDR2: MDHEN, SYDVKM. This CDR3 reads CASSREGGNQPQHF. The DNA of the CDR3 is TGTGCCAGCAGCAGGGAGGGCGGCAATCAGCCCCAGCATTTT.

The J gene is TRBJ2-1, the V gene TRBV9; 10 nucleotides align to TRBD2. Germline values: CDR1 SGDLS, CDR2 YYNGEE. The CDR3 has 17 amino acids. V was pared by 3 bases and J by 2 bases, with 8 bases of the junction left unmatched. CDR3 region: CASSGGGLAGAYNEQFF. CDR3 nucleotides: TGTGCCAGCAGCGGAGGGGGGCTAGCGGGAGCCTACAATGAGCAGTTCTTC.

This clonotype was counted only a few times. This chain connects TRBV5-1 to TRBJ1-1; D may be TRBD1 (6 bases). V was cut by 5 bases and J by 6 bases, with 17 bases left in between. The CDR3 covers 14 residues. CDR1 and CDR2 from the germline V gene are SGHRS and YFSETQ. CDR3 in DNA: TGCGCCAGCAGTCAAGGAGGGGGGGAGGCTGAAGCTTTCTTT. It translates to CASSQGGGEAEAFF. Based on the CDR3 plus reference TRBV5-1 and TRBJ1-1, the full variable domain is KAGVTQTPRYLIKTRGQQVTLSCSPISGHRSVSWYQQTPGQGLQFLFEYFSETQRNKGNFPGRFSGRQFSNSRSEMNVSTLELGDSALYLCASSQGGGEAEAFFGQGTRLTVV.

The V call is TRBV29-1, the J call TRBJ2-1, with 13 bases matching TRBD2. Germline-derived CDR1 and CDR2 are SQVTM and ANQGSEA. The CDR3 is 15 amino acids. Germline trimming cut 7 bases from V and 5 bases from J; bases unmatched to any gene: 8. The CDR3, as DNA: TGCAGCGCGTGGACGGGACTAGCGGGAAACAATGAGCAGTTCTTC. Protein sequence: CSAWTGLAGNNEQFF.

The chain recombines TRBV7-9 with TRBJ1-1; no clear D gene. Germline V CDR1 and CDR2: SEHNR, FQNEAQ (reference sequence). CDR3 length: 15 residues. V dropped 1 base and J dropped 4 bases, with 13 bases sitting between them. CDR3 protein: CASSLVGPAATEAFF. The CDR3 DNA reads TGTGCCAGCAGCTTAGTGGGCCCAGCGGCCACTGAAGCTTTCTTT.

This clonotype was detected ten times or more. This chain's CDR3 is CASSTRRTGVGNTIYF. CDR3 DNA sequence: TGTGCCAGCAGCACACGCCGGACAGGGGTTGGAAACACCATATATTTT. This chain links TRBV13 with TRBJ1-3, with TRBD1 matching over 9 bases. Trimming cost V 5 bases and J 3 bases; bases outside gene matches: 8. The CDR3 has 16 amino acids. CDR1 is PRHDT, CDR2 FYEKMQ, per germline (reference sequence).

There are many counts of this clonotype. This chain links TRBV7-2 with TRBJ2-3, with D uncertain. The CDR3 runs to 14 residues. V lost 2 bases to trimming and J lost 6 bases, with 12 bases between them. The germline V gene has CDR1 SGHTA and CDR2 FQGNSA. The CDR3 region is CASSLPLHLDTQYF. The CDR3 DNA is TGTGCCAGCAGCTTACCACTCCACTTGGATACGCAGTATTTT.

This clonotype appeared a few times. V is TRBV7-9 and J is TRBJ2-7; 9 bases align to TRBD1. The CDR3 contains 17 residues. J lost 0 bases, V lost 4 bases, and 10 bases had no gene match. Germline assignment: CDR1 SEHNR and CDR2 FQNEAQ (reference sequence). The CDR3 here is CASSSTEGQGNSYEQYF. The CDR3 region has the DNA TGTGCCAGCAGCTCGACCGAGGGACAGGGAAACTCCTACGAGCAGTACTTC.